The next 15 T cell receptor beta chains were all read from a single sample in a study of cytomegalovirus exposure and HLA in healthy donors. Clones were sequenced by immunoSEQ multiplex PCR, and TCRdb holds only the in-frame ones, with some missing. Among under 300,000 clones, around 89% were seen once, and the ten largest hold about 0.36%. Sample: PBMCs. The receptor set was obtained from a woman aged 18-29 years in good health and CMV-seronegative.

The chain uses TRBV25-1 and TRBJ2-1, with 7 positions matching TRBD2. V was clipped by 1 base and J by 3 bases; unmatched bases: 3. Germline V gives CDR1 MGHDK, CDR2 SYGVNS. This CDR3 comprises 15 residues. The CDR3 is CASSEWRTSYNEQFF. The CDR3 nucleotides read TGTGCCAGCAGTGAATGGCGGACTAGCTACAATGAGCAGTTCTTC.

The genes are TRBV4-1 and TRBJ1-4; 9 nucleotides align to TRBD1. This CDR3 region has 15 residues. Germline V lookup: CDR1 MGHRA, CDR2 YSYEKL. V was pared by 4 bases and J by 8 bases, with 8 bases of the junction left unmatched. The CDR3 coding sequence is TGCGCCAGCAGCCGCCCACAGGGGGCGGGGGAAAAACTGTTTTTT. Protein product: CASSRPQGAGEKLFF.

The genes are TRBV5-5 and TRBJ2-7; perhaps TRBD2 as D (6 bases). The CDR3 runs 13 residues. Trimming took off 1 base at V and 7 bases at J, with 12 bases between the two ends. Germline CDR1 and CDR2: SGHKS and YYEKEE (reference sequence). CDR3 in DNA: TGTGCCAGCAGCTTGTACGATGCGGGGGAGCAGTACGTC. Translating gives CASSLYDAGEQYV.

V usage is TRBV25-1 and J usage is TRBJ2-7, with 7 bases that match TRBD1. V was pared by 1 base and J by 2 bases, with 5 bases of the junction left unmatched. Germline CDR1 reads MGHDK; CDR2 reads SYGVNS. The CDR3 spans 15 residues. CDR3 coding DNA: TGTGCCAGCAGTGAATGGGACAGACATCCCTACGAGCAGTACGTC. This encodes CASSEWDRHPYEQYV.

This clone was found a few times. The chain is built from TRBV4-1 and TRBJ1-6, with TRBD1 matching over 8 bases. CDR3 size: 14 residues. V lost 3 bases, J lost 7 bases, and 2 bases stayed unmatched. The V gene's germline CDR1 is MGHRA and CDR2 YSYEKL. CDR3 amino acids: CASSHRTGNSPLHF. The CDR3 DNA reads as TGCGCCAGCAGCCACCGGACAGGGAATTCACCCCTCCACTTT.

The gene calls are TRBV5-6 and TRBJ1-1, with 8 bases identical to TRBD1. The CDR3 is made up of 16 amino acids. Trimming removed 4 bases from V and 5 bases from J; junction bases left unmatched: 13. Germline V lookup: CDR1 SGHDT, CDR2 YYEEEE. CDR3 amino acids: CASSPQGVGWGTEAFF. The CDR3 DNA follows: TGTGCCAGCAGCCCACAGGGGGTGGGTTGGGGAACTGAAGCTTTCTTT.

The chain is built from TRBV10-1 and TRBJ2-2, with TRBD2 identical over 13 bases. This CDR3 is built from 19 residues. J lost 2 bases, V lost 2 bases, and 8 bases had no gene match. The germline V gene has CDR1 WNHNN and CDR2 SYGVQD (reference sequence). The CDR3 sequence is CASSEPRTSGGLNTGELFF. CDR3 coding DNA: TGCGCCAGCAGTGAGCCAAGGACTAGCGGGGGACTAAACACCGGGGAGCTGTTTTTT.

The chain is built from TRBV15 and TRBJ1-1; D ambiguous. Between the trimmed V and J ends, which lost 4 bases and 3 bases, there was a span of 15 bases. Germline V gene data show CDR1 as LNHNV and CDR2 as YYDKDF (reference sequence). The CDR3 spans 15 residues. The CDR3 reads CATSTREAEDTEAFF. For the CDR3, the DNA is TGTGCCACCAGCACCCGGGAGGCTGAGGACACTGAAGCTTTCTTT.

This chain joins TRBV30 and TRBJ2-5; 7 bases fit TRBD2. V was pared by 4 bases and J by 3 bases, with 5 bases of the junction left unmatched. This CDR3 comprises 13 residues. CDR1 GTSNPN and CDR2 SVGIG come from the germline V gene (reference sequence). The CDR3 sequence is CAWKASGKETQYF. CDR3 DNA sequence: TGTGCCTGGAAGGCTAGCGGTAAAGAGACCCAGTACTTC.

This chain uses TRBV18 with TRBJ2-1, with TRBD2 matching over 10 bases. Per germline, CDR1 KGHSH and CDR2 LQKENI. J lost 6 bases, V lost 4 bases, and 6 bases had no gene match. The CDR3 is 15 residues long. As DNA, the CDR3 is TGTGCCAGCTCACAGAGCGGGGGGGCCTTCAATGAGCAGTTCTTC. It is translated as CASSQSGGAFNEQFF.

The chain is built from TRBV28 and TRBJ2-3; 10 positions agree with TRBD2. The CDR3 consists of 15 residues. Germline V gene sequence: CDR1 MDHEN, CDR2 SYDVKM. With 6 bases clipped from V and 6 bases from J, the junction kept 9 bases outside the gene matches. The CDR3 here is CASSERGTSVDTQYF. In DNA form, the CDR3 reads TGTGCCAGCAGCGAGCGGGGGACTAGCGTTGATACGCAGTATTTT. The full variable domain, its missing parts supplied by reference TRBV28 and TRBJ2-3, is DVKVTQSSRYLVKRTGEKVFLECVQDMDHENMFWYRQDPGLGLRLIYFSYDVKMKEKGDIPEGYSVSREKKERFSLILESASTNQTSMYLCASSERGTSVDTQYFGPGTRLTVL.

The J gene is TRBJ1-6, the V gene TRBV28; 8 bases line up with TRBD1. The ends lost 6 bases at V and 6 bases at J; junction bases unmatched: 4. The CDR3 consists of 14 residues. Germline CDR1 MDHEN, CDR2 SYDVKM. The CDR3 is CASRLQGGNSPLHF. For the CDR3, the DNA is TGTGCCAGCAGGCTACAGGGGGGTAATTCACCCCTCCACTTT.

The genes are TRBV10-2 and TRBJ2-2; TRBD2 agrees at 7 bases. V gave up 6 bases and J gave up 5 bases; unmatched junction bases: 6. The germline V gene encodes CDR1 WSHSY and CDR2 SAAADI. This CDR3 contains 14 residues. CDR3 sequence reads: CASRAGEGTGELFF. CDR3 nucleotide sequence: TGCGCCAGCAGGGCGGGGGAGGGGACCGGGGAGCTGTTTTTT.

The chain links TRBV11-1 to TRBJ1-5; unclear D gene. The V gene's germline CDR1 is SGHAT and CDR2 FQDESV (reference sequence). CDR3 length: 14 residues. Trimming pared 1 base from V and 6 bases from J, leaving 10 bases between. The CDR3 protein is CASSLVPVAQPQHF. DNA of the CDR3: TGTGCCAGCAGCTTAGTTCCAGTAGCTCAGCCCCAGCATTTT.

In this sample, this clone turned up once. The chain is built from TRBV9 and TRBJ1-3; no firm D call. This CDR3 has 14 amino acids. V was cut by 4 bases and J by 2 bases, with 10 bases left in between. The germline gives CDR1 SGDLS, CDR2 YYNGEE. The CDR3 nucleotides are TGTGCCAGCAGCCCGCCGGTTCCTGGAAACACCATATATTTT. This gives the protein CASSPPVPGNTIYF.